This TCR beta chain is drawn from a study of OX40 agonist ivuxolimab in advanced cancers. Study-wide context: Patients took ivuxolimab, an agonistic anti-OX40 (CD134) antibody. Partial responses were achieved by three patients, one with hepatocellular carcinoma and two with cutaneous melanoma. Overall study findings and caveats: Clonal expansion was among the lowest in partial responders at 0.1-3.0 mg/kg, especially CD8+.

TCRdb's copy holds only in-frame clones and misses some; the assay was immunoSEQ multiplex PCR. The table includes over 35,000 clones, about 86% detected once. CDR3 length: 13 amino acids. V was trimmed by 3 bases and J by 3 bases, leaving 10 bases between them. The germline V gene has CDR1 SGHKS and CDR2 YYEKEE (reference sequence). Anyone with autoimmune disease history or systemic immunosuppression was excluded. In regard to this clone: Its matching antigen is unknown.

The starting material was CD4+ or CD8+ T cells sorted from blood, obtained in a trial of the OX40 agonist ivuxolimab. V usage is TRBV5-5 and J usage is TRBJ2-7; D is unclear. This TCR came from an adult with an advanced solid tumor such as melanoma, head and neck, liver or kidney cancer. CDR3 DNA sequence: TGTGCCAGCAGCTCTGACCCGCTCTACGAGCAGTACTTC. It translates to CASSSDPLYEQYF.